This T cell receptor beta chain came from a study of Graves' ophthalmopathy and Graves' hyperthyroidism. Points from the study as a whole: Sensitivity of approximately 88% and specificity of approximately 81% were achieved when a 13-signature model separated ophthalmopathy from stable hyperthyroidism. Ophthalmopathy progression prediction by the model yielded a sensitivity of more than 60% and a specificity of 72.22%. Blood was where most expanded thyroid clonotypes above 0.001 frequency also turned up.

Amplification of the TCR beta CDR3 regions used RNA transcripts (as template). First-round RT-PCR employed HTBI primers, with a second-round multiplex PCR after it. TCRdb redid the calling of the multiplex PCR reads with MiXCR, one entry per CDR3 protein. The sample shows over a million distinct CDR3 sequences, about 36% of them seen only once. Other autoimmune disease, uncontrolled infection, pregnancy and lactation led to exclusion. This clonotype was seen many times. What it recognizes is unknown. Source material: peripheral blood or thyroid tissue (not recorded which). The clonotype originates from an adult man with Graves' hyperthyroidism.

The CDR3 coding sequence is TGCGCCACCCTGGAAGGGGACACTGAAGCTTTCTTT. Amino acid sequence: CATLEGDTEAFF. The J gene is TRBJ1-1, the V gene TRBV10-2, with a tentative D call TRBD1 (5 bases). The CDR3 covers 12 residues. V was clipped by 10 bases and J by 3 bases, with 12 bases between them. Germline V lookup: CDR1 WSHSY, CDR2 SAAADI.